This T cell receptor (beta chain) was observed in a study of tumor and adjacent non-tumor tissue in lung cancer. The library came from three nested PCR rounds adapted from ARM-PCR protocols. Each CDR3 protein is one row after TCRdb ran MiXCR on the multiplex PCR reads. The sample shows some 74,000 distinct CDR3 sequences, 55% to 80% of them seen only once. The template was RNA from unsorted bulk tissue. The clonotype was recovered from a woman aged 40 to 50 with non-small cell lung cancer. Material for sequencing was lung tumor tissue.

The CDR3, as DNA: TGCGCCAGCAACCTTTATCCCGAGACAGGGGGCGAGACCCAGTACTTC. Protein sequence: CASNLYPETGGETQYF. V is TRBV4-1 and J is TRBJ2-5, with TRBD1 identical over 10 bases. Germline CDR1 is MGHRA and CDR2 is YSYEKL. Germline trimming cut 7 bases from V and 5 bases from J; bases unmatched to any gene: 13. This CDR3 comprises 16 residues.